A selection of T cell receptor beta chains follows, all from one sample in a study of cytomegalovirus exposure and HLA in healthy donors. The assay was immunoSEQ multiplex PCR, and TCRdb's table has in-frame clones only and misses some. The data contain 200,000 to 250,000 clones, about 70% of them seen just once; the ten biggest clones take up approximately 1.9%. The sample consisted of PBMCs. These receptors were taken from a woman in her twenties or thirties in good health and CMV-seronegative. CDR3s include the opening cysteine and the closing phenylalanine or tryptophan. Each record gives: D gene, J gene, clone size, V gene, CDR3 DNA, CDR3 protein. The D gene is left open where the match is weak. Clone size is stated in some rows and not others, as once, few, many or a class when expanded.

TRBD2 | TRBJ2-4 | NA | TRBV6-5 | TGTGCCAGCAGTGGGACTAGCGGGAGGGACATTCAGTACTTC | CASSGTSGRDIQYF
TRBD2 | TRBJ2-7 | NA | TRBV18 | TGTGCCAGCTCACCCCAAGGGGGACTAGCGGGAGGGCCCCCCGAGCAGTACTTC | CASSPQGGLAGGPPEQYF
NA | TRBJ2-7 | NA | TRBV6-6 | TGTGCCAGCAGTTACACCAGGACAACGAACTACGAGCAGTACTTC | CASSYTRTTNYEQYF
NA | TRBJ1-1 | once | TRBV14 | TGTGCCAGCAGCGCCACGGCGGGGACTGAAGCTTTCTTT | CASSATAGTEAFF
TRBD1 | TRBJ2-1 | NA | TRBV5-1 | TGCGCCAGCAGCCACATACCTGGAGGACAGGAAGTTAAGAGCTCCTACAATGAGCAGTTCTTC | CASSHIPGGQEVKSSYNEQFF
TRBD2 | TRBJ2-5 | NA | TRBV19 | TGTGCCAGTAGCCCTCTTCTAGCGGGAGGCCCCGGAGCAGAGACCCAGTACTTC | CASSPLLAGGPGAETQYF
NA | TRBJ2-6 | NA | TRBV7-6 | TGTGCCAGCAGCTTGGAGTCTGGGGCCAACGTCCTGACTTTC | CASSLESGANVLTF
TRBD1 | TRBJ1-5 | NA | TRBV2 | TGTGCCAGCAGTTCCCAGGGGGGAGGAAATCAGCCCCAGCATTTT | CASSSQGGGNQPQHF
TRBD2 | TRBJ2-3 | NA | TRBV4-1 | TGCGCCAGCAGCCCTAGGCGGGGGGACACAGATACGCAGTATTTT | CASSPRRGDTDTQYF
TRBD1 | TRBJ2-7 | NA | TRBV6-1 | TGTGCCACCCCGGGACAGACTGCGAGCGAGCAGTACTTC | CATPGQTASEQYF
NA | TRBJ2-7 | NA | TRBV6-1 | TGTGCCAGCAGTGCTAACGGGAATGCGGACGAGCAGTACTTC | CASSANGNADEQYF
TRBD1 | TRBJ1-1 | once | TRBV6-6 | TGTGCCAGCGCAGGGGGCGCGTGGACTGAAGCTTTCTTT | CASAGGAWTEAFF
TRBD2 | TRBJ2-1 | NA | TRBV2 | TGTGCCAGCGGGGCGCGGGTAGCGGGAGGGCCGAATGAGCAGTTCTTC | CASGARVAGGPNEQFF
TRBD2 | TRBJ2-3 | once | TRBV9 | TGTGCCAGCGGCTCAGGCGCGGGGGGAACAGATACGCAGTATTTT | CASGSGAGGTDTQYF
NA | TRBJ2-7 | NA | TRBV5-5 | TGTGCCAGCAGCCAAGAGGACAGTACTAAGCAGTACTTC | CASSQEDSTKQYF
NA | TRBJ2-1 | NA | TRBV18 | TGTGCCAGCTCCCCCCCAGGGATAGCCTACAATGAGCAGTTCTTC | CASSPPGIAYNEQFF
NA | TRBJ2-1 | NA | TRBV5-1 | TGCGCCAGCAGCCGGGGTCTAGGAAACAATGAGCAGTTCTTC | CASSRGLGNNEQFF
NA | TRBJ1-2 | NA | TRBV30 | TGTGCCTGGAGTGGCTACGGGGGCTACACCTTC | CAWSGYGGYTF
NA | TRBJ1-1 | NA | TRBV27 | TGTGCCAGCAGTCCCCGACAGGCCGGCACTGAAGCTTTCTTT | CASSPRQAGTEAFF
TRBD2 | TRBJ2-1 | few | TRBV11-3 | TGTGCCAGCAGCTTAAGAGTCGGGGGGGCCTTAGCGGGCAATGAGCAGTTCTTC | CASSLRVGGALAGNEQFF
NA | TRBJ2-1 | NA | TRBV21-1 | TGTGCCAGCACCCGAGAGGCGGGTGGGTCCTACAATGAGCAGTTCTTC | CASTREAGGSYNEQFF
TRBD1 | TRBJ1-2 | NA | TRBV6-1 | TGTGCCAGCAGTGATGACAGGGCGGGCTACACCTTC | CASSDDRAGYTF
NA | TRBJ2-1 | NA | TRBV5-1 | TGCGCCAGCAGCCTTGGACTCTACAATGAGCAGTTCTTC | CASSLGLYNEQFF
TRBD1 | TRBJ1-1 | NA | TRBV19 | TGTGCCAGTAGGACTCTACAGGGGGCGCGGACGACTGAAGCTTTCTTT | CASRTLQGARTTEAFF
NA | TRBJ2-3 | NA | TRBV5-1 | TGCGCCAGCAGCCGGGGGACTCAAAGTATAGAGTATTTT | CASSRGTQSIEYF
TRBD2 | TRBJ2-7 | NA | TRBV6-1 | TGTGCCAGCAGGGACCCGGGAGGATACTACGAGCAGTACTTC | CASRDPGGYYEQYF
NA | TRBJ1-1 | NA | TRBV6-6 | TGTGCCAGCAGTCAACTTGGGAACACTGAAGCTTTCTTT | CASSQLGNTEAFF
TRBD1 | TRBJ1-4 | NA | TRBV12-5 | TGTGCTAGTGGTTCTTTACCTCCGGGACAGGGGTCCCAAAAACTGTTTTTT | CASGSLPPGQGSQKLFF
TRBD1 | TRBJ1-1 | NA | TRBV6-4 | TGTGCCAGCAGTGACTCTCGGGGACAGGGGGCAAGAGACACTGAAGCTTTCTTT | CASSDSRGQGARDTEAFF
NA | TRBJ1-1 | NA | TRBV5-1 | TGCGCCAGCAGCTTGGATCACACCTGGAACACTGAAGCTTTCTTT | CASSLDHTWNTEAFF
TRBD1 | TRBJ1-4 | NA | TRBV15 | TGTGCCACCAGCAGAGCAACAAACCGGGACAGAGAAAAACTGTTTTTT | CATSRATNRDREKLFF
TRBD2 | TRBJ2-1 | NA | TRBV5-1 | TGCGCCAGCAGCCCACAGTCCACCCAGCGGGAGGCCAATGAGCAGTTCTTC | CASSPQSTQREANEQFF
NA | TRBJ1-4 | NA | TRBV5-1 | TGCGCCAGCAGCTTGGTCCAGGGGATACCTAATGAAAAACTGTTTTTT | CASSLVQGIPNEKLFF
NA | TRBJ2-7 | NA | TRBV6-5 | TGTGCCAGCGCGGTGCGACTACGGGACGAGCAGTACTTC | CASAVRLRDEQYF
NA | TRBJ2-5 | few | TRBV6-5 | TGTGCCAGCAGTTACGTTGCGGTGACACCAGGGGAGACCCAGTACTTC | CASSYVAVTPGETQYF
NA | TRBJ1-4 | NA | TRBV5-1 | TGCGCCAGCAGCTTGGTAGGAGGGGCGAGGATGGAAAAACTGTTTTTT | CASSLVGGARMEKLFF
NA | TRBJ1-2 | few | TRBV9 | TGTGCCAGCAGCGGCGACAGTGTGGGCGCCTATGGCTACACCTTC | CASSGDSVGAYGYTF
NA | TRBJ1-2 | NA | TRBV27 | TGTGCCAGCAGTTTATTCCCGGAGGGGACCTACACCTTC | CASSLFPEGTYTF
NA | TRBJ1-6 | NA | TRBV6-1 | TGTGCCAGCAGGTTTCATCGGGATGGTTCACCCCTCCACTTT | CASRFHRDGSPLHF
NA | TRBJ2-1 | few | TRBV7-3 | TGTGCCAGCAGCTTATCCCGGTTAAATGAGCAGTTCTTC | CASSLSRLNEQFF
TRBD1 | TRBJ2-4 | NA | TRBV19 | TGTGCCAGTAGCAACCAGATGACAGGGGGAAGAAACATTCAGTACTTC | CASSNQMTGGRNIQYF
NA | TRBJ2-1 | once | TRBV7-9 | NA | CASSFGTGSIFF
NA | TRBJ1-2 | NA | TRBV2 | TGTGCCAGCAGGGCTCTAAGGGGCTATGGCTACACCTTC | CASRALRGYGYTF
NA | TRBJ1-1 | once | TRBV18 | TGTGCCAGCTCACCCTATGACAGTTACCCTGAAGCTTTCTTT | CASSPYDSYPEAFF
NA | TRBJ1-1 | once | TRBV2 | TGTGCCAGCAGCCAGACAGGCCAGAACACTGAAGCTTTCTTT | CASSQTGQNTEAFF
TRBD1 | TRBJ2-1 | NA | TRBV19 | TGTGCCAGTAGTATGTGGGACAGGGGAGGGAATGAGCAGTTCTTC | CASSMWDRGGNEQFF
TRBD1 | TRBJ1-2 | NA | TRBV5-1 | TGCGCCAGCAGCTTGGGGGGACAGGGCGATGGCTACACCTTC | CASSLGGQGDGYTF